These 19 T cell receptor beta chains originate from one sample sequenced in a study of T cell responses to AZD1222 COVID-19 vaccine. Sequenced by immunoSEQ multiplex PCR; TCRdb stores in-frame clones only, minus some. This table has roughly 160,000 clones, roughly 94% appearing once. The sample was peripheral blood, taken on day 0 of AZD1222 vaccination. The receptors were gathered from an adult in good health.

V is TRBV18 and J is TRBJ2-7; D assignment may be TRBD1 or TRBD2 (5 bases each). Trimming took 3 bases from V and 3 from J, leaving 18 bases between them. The CDR3 extends over 16 amino acids. CDR1 and CDR2 from the germline V gene are KGHSH and LQKENI. CDR3 region: CASSPGTGDGFYEQYF. The CDR3 nucleotides read TGTGCCAGCTCACCCGGGACCGGGGACGGATTCTACGAGCAGTACTTC.

This chain connects TRBV27 to TRBJ2-1; 8 positions agree with TRBD2. Germline CDR1 MNHEY, CDR2 SMNVEV (reference sequence). After removal of 6 bases from V and 5 bases from J, the junction contained 15 bases not matched to a gene. This CDR3 comprises 17 residues. The CDR3 loop reads CASRPRGGGRPNNEQFF. The CDR3 nucleotides read TGTGCCAGCAGGCCGAGGGGGGGCGGGAGGCCGAACAATGAGCAGTTCTTC.

The chain has TRBV5-1 and TRBJ2-6; D is ambiguous. Trimming removed 1 base from V and 0 bases from J, with 5 bases in between. Germline V gene data show CDR1 as SGHRS and CDR2 as YFSETQ. The CDR3 totals 15 residues. CDR3 sequence reads: CASSLSLSGANVLTF. DNA for the CDR3: TGCGCCAGCAGCTTGAGCCTCTCTGGGGCCAACGTCCTGACTTTC.

The chain uses TRBV29-1 and TRBJ2-2; no clear D gene. The length of the CDR3 is 13 residues. Germline assignment: CDR1 SQVTM and CDR2 ANQGSEA. Trimming removed 6 bases at V and 6 bases at J, with 14 bases between. The CDR3 here is CSVGSQAAGELFF. The CDR3 nucleotides are TGCAGCGTCGGCTCTCAGGCGGCCGGGGAGCTGTTTTTT.

The chain couples TRBV19 to TRBJ1-5; D unresolved. CDR1 is LNHDA, CDR2 SQIVND, per germline (reference sequence). This CDR3 has 13 amino acids. V lost 7 bases, J lost 5 bases, and 12 bases lay in between. Here the CDR3 reads CASTDTTYQPQHF. CDR3 in DNA: TGTGCCAGTACCGACACAACTTATCAGCCCCAGCATTTT. Drawing the rest from reference TRBV19 and TRBJ1-5, the complete variable domain is DGGITQSPKYLFRKEGQNVTLSCEQNLNHDAMYWYRQDPGQGLRLIYYSQIVNDFQKGDIAEGYSVSREKKESFPLTVTSAQKNPTAFYLCASTDTTYQPQHFGDGTRLSIL.

The V gene is TRBV19, the J gene TRBJ1-1; D is unresolved. CDR1 and CDR2 from the germline V gene are LNHDA and SQIVND (reference sequence). V was clipped by 2 bases and J by 7 bases, with 5 bases between them. The CDR3 has 11 amino acids. The DNA for the CDR3 is TGTGCCAGTAGTATAAGTAATGAAGCTTTCTTT. It yields the protein CASSISNEAFF.

The V call is TRBV6-6, the J call TRBJ1-2; 7 bases are shared with TRBD1. J gave up 8 bases and V 6 bases, and 15 bases lay outside the gene matches. This CDR3 contains 15 residues. Per germline, CDR1 MNHNY and CDR2 SVGAGI (reference sequence). The CDR3 reads CASSPKGEGAAGYTF. Written as DNA, the CDR3 is TGTGCCAGCAGCCCCAAGGGAGAGGGGGCGGCCGGCTACACCTTC.

This rearrangement joins TRBV19 to TRBJ1-5; the D is unclear. V gave up 1 base and J gave up 15 bases, with 13 bases separating them. CDR3 size: 12 residues. Germline V gives CDR1 LNHDA, CDR2 SQIVND (reference sequence). For the CDR3, the DNA is TGTGCCAGTAGTATAGGTGGCCTCCCAGGGCATTTT. This encodes CASSIGGLPGHF. The entire variable domain, with the rest obtained from reference TRBV19 and TRBJ1-5, is as follows: DGGITQSPKYLFRKEGQNVTLSCEQNLNHDAMYWYRQDPGQGLRLIYYSQIVNDFQKGDIAEGYSVSREKKESFPLTVTSAQKNPTAFYLCASSIGGLPGHFGDGTRLSIL.

The chain is built from TRBV7-6 and TRBJ1-6; TRBD1 agrees at 8 bases. V was pared by 1 base and J by 7 bases, with 6 bases of the junction left unmatched. Germline CDR1 SGHVS, CDR2 FNYEAQ. The CDR3 is 16 amino acids. CDR3 in DNA: TGTGCCAGCAGCTTAGGTCCAGGGGGCGCGAATTCACCCCTCCACTTT. Protein: CASSLGPGGANSPLHF.

The V call is TRBV5-1, the J call TRBJ1-6, with D perhaps TRBD1 (5 bases). Trimming took off 0 bases at V and 7 bases at J, with 11 bases between the two ends. Looked up from germline, CDR1 is SGHRS and CDR2 is YFSETQ. CDR3 length: 15 amino acids. CDR3 in amino acids: CASSLAGAANSPLHF. In DNA form, the CDR3 reads TGCGCCAGCAGCTTGGCCGGGGCGGCGAATTCACCCCTCCACTTT.

Only a few counts were recorded for this clone. V and J are TRBV7-9 and TRBJ1-1; D gene uncertain. This CDR3 is 12 amino acids long. Germline loops: CDR1 SEHNR, CDR2 FQNEAQ (reference sequence). V was shortened by 2 bases and J by 7 bases, with 8 bases between the two germline ends. The CDR3 loop is CASSLRSVEAFF. CDR3 nucleotide sequence: TGTGCCAGCAGCTTAAGGTCGGTTGAAGCTTTCTTT.

This rearrangement joins TRBV27 to TRBJ2-1, with D hard to call. Trimming left V 0 bases short and J 8 bases short, with 14 bases between. Per germline, CDR1 MNHEY and CDR2 SMNVEV (reference sequence). The CDR3 consists of 15 residues. CDR3 region: CASSLSPDPDHEQFF. The CDR3 DNA is TGTGCCAGCAGTTTATCCCCCGACCCCGACCATGAGCAGTTCTTC.

This clone was counted once. The chain is built from TRBV30 and TRBJ1-4, with 8 bases aligning to TRBD1. Germline loops: CDR1 GTSNPN, CDR2 SVGIG (reference sequence). This CDR3 is built from 14 residues. V lost 6 bases to trimming and J lost 0 bases; unmatched junction nucleotides: 3. The CDR3: CACTGGSTNEKLFF. The CDR3 nucleotides read TGTGCCTGCACAGGGGGATCAACTAATGAAAAACTGTTTTTT.

V and J are TRBV6-5 and TRBJ1-2; D remains ambiguous. Germline V CDR1 and CDR2: MNHEY, SVGAGI. Between the trimmed V and J ends, which lost 2 bases and 5 bases, there was a span of 9 bases. The CDR3 runs 13 residues. The CDR3 region is CASSYEGNYGYTF. CDR3 sequence (DNA): TGTGCCAGCAGTTACGAGGGCAATTATGGCTACACCTTC.

The gene calls are TRBV27 and TRBJ1-2; 8 nucleotides agree with TRBD1. The CDR3 is 13 residues long. J was trimmed by 4 bases and V by 2 bases; bases with no gene match: 0. Germline values: CDR1 MNHEY, CDR2 SMNVEV (reference sequence). CDR3 protein: CASSLGQGYGYTF. CDR3 DNA: TGTGCCAGCAGTTTAGGACAGGGCTATGGCTACACCTTC.

The rearrangement uses TRBV5-4 and TRBJ1-5; a weak D match, TRBD1 (5 bases). V shed 0 bases and J shed 2 bases, with 12 bases lying between them. Germline V CDR1 and CDR2: SGHNT, YYREEE (reference sequence). There are 16 residues in the CDR3. The CDR3, as DNA: TGTGCCAGCAGCTTGGGTAGGGGAATACGCAATCAGCCCCAGCATTTT. Translation gives CASSLGRGIRNQPQHF. Looking up the rest from reference TRBV5-4 and TRBJ1-5 gives the full variable domain: ETGVTQSPTHLIKTRGQQVTLRCSSQSGHNTVSWYQQALGQGPQFIFQYYREEENGRGNFPPRFSGLQFPNYSSELNVNALELDDSALYLCASSLGRGIRNQPQHFGDGTRLSIL.

This rearrangement joins TRBV2 to TRBJ2-3, with D perhaps assigned TRBD1 or TRBD2 (5 bases each). The germline CDR1 and CDR2 sequences are SNHLY and FYNNEI. V gave up 5 bases and J gave up 0 bases, with 6 bases separating them. This CDR3 contains 13 residues. The CDR3 nucleotides are TGTGCCAGCAGTTGGGACAGCACAGATACGCAGTATTTT. Its protein product is CASSWDSTDTQYF.

The chain carries TRBV25-1 and TRBJ2-1, with TRBD2 matching over 14 bases. J was trimmed by 0 bases and V by 8 bases; bases with no gene match: 9. The germline V gene has CDR1 MGHDK and CDR2 SYGVNS. This CDR3 is 18 amino acids long. CDR3 residues: CASSGTSGSQGSYNEQFF. CDR3 coding DNA: TGTGCCAGCTCCGGGACTAGCGGGAGTCAGGGCTCCTACAATGAGCAGTTCTTC.

This clone has just one count. The chain couples TRBV19 to TRBJ1-2, with 9 bases identical to TRBD1. The CDR3 totals 17 residues. Trimming removed 1 base from V and 6 bases from J; junction bases left unmatched: 12. Germline assignment: CDR1 LNHDA and CDR2 SQIVND (reference sequence). CDR3 in amino acids: CASSIATISRDRDGYTF. For the CDR3, the DNA is TGTGCCAGTAGTATAGCCACAATCTCCCGGGACAGGGATGGCTACACCTTC.